The rows below give T cell receptor beta chains drawn from one sample of a study of T cell repertoires in cytomegalovirus infection. TCRdb passed the reads through MiXCR, listing each CDR3 protein once. The data contain 57,000 or so distinct CDR3 sequences, about 33% of them seen just once; the ten biggest clones take up roughly two thirds. These receptors have no known antigen. The sample consisted of PBMCs, sequenced either directly or after in vitro stimulation (not recorded which). The source of these receptors is a human donor in good health (CMV status not recorded). Some clones in this sample may be carry-over from other donors' samples. CDR3s include the opening cysteine and the closing phenylalanine or tryptophan. A D gene is named only where the DNA matches it firmly. Clone sizes are given selectively: once, few, many, or a class where the clone is expanded.

V	size	J	D	DNA	CDR3
TRBV30	many	TRBJ2-7	-	TGTGCCTGGAGACCCCAATGGGGGGACGGAGGGTACGAGCAGTACTTC	CAWRPQWGDGGYEQYF
TRBV20-1	-	TRBJ2-1	-	TGCAGTGCCTTGAGGGACTCCTACAATGAGCAGTTCTTC	CSALRDSYNEQFF
TRBV28	-	TRBJ2-7	-	TGTGCCAGTAGACAGGCATCATTATACTACGAGCAGTACTTC	CASRQASLYYEQYF
TRBV27	once	TRBJ2-7	TRBD1	TGTGCCAGTCGGGGGACAGGGTCCTACGAGCAGTACTTC	CASRGTGSYEQYF
TRBV7-8	-	TRBJ1-5	-	TGTGCCAGCAGCTTAGAAGGGCTCCCTAAGCGGCCCCAGCATTTT	CASSLEGLPKRPQHF
TRBV6-8	-	TRBJ2-6	-	TGTGCCAGCACCGGGAGCTCTGGGGCCAACGTCCTGACTTTC	CASTGSSGANVLTF
TRBV19	few	TRBJ1-6	TRBD1	TGTGCCAGCCGGGACAGGCCAGGGTCACCCCTCCACTTT	CASRDRPGSPLHF
TRBV7-2	-	TRBJ2-3	TRBD2	TGTGCCAGCAGCAGGGGACTAGCGGGAGTCCCAGATACGCAGTATTTT	CASSRGLAGVPDTQYF
TRBV7-8	-	TRBJ1-5	-	TGTGCCAGCAGCTTGGCTAGGGAGCCCCAGCATTTT	CASSLAREPQHF
TRBV5-4	-	TRBJ2-3	TRBD1	TGTGCCAGCAGCTTACAGGGGGCCCTGGCAGATACGCAGTATTTT	CASSLQGALADTQYF
TRBV11-2	-	TRBJ2-7	-	TGTGCCAGCAGCTTAGTTCAAGAACTGGCCTACGAGCAGTACTTC	CASSLVQELAYEQYF
TRBV7-2	few	TRBJ2-1	-	TGTGCCAGCAGCTTATATCCTGAGCAGTTCTTC	CASSLYPEQFF
TRBV24-1	-	TRBJ2-5	-	TGTGCCACCAGTGATTTCCGGGAGACCCAGTACTTC	CATSDFRETQYF
TRBV28	-	TRBJ1-5	TRBD1	TGTGCCAGCAGTCCGGACAGGGATCAGCCCCAGCATTTT	CASSPDRDQPQHF
TRBV15	-	TRBJ1-6	-	TGTGCCACCAGCCCGGGACACACGCTGAGAGGTGGTTCACCCCTCCACTTT	CATSPGHTLRGGSPLHF
TRBV28	-	TRBJ1-1	-	TGTGCCAGCGCGCTGGGGGGAGGGAACACTGAAGCTTTCTTT	CASALGGGNTEAFF
TRBV10-3	few	TRBJ2-6	-	TGTGCCATCAGCGAGGCCTCTGGGGCCAACGTCCTGACTTTC	CAISEASGANVLTF
TRBV28	-	TRBJ1-2	-	TGTGCCAGCAGTTTAAGTCCAGAGGGCTACACCTTC	CASSLSPEGYTF
TRBV2	few	TRBJ2-7	TRBD1	TGTGCCAGCAGTGAAGTAGGGACAGTAACTAGCGAGCAGTACTTC	CASSEVGTVTSEQYF
TRBV7-2	many	TRBJ2-7	-	TGTGCCGAGCAGATGCGGAGCGAGCAGTACTTC	CAEQMRSEQYF
TRBV7-2	-	TRBJ2-7	TRBD2	TGTGCCAGCAGCTTGGGGACTAGCGGGATCTCCGAGCAGTACTTC	CASSLGTSGISEQYF
TRBV7-2	many	TRBJ2-5	-	TGTGCCAGCAGCTTTGGCCGGGAAGAGACCCAGTACTTC	CASSFGREETQYF
TRBV6-2/TRBV6-3	-	TRBJ2-7	-	TGTGCCAGCAGTAAACGGGACAAGAACTCCTACGAGCAGTACTTC	CASSKRDKNSYEQYF
TRBV7-2	-	TRBJ2-7	-	TGTGCCAGCAGCTTAATATCCAGCGGATCCGGAGGGGAGCAGTACTTC	CASSLISSGSGGEQYF
TRBV12-3/TRBV12-4	-	TRBJ1-5	-	TGTGCCAGCAGTTCAGAGTGGAATCAGCCCCAGCATTTT	CASSSEWNQPQHF
TRBV11-2	-	TRBJ1-1	-	TGTGCCAGCAGCTTAAACAGGGTATACACTGAAGCTTTCTTT	CASSLNRVYTEAFF
TRBV12-5	few	TRBJ2-7	TRBD1	TGTGCTAGTGGCTTACGTCCTAAACTAACGACAGGGATCGAGCAGTACTTC	CASGLRPKLTTGIEQYF
TRBV7-6	-	TRBJ2-5	-	TGTGCCAGCAGCCCAGCGGGCTTGGAGACCCAGTACTTC	CASSPAGLETQYF
TRBV7-6	-	TRBJ2-5	-	TGTGCCAGCAGCTTAAAAGGGTGGGAGACCCAGTACTTC	CASSLKGWETQYF
TRBV27	many	TRBJ2-1	-	TGTGCCAGCAGCCAGGCCGAAATCTCTAATGAGCAGTTCTTC	CASSQAEISNEQFF
TRBV7-8	few	TRBJ1-1	-	TGTGCCAGCGGGGCCCTTGATCGCTCAAGATTAGCTTTCTTT	CASGALDRSRLAFF
TRBV4-2	few	TRBJ2-5	-	TGTGCCAGCAGCCAGGAATCGGGCAGACAAGAGACCCAGTACTTC	CASSQESGRQETQYF
TRBV6-2/TRBV6-3	-	TRBJ2-7	-	TGTGCCAGCGGCTACAGGGACTACGAGCAGTACTTC	CASGYRDYEQYF
TRBV12-3/TRBV12-4	few	TRBJ1-2	-	TGTGCCAGCACGATGGGGGGGTATGGCTACACCTTC	CASTMGGYGYTF
TRBV6-6	few	TRBJ1-1	TRBD1	TGTGCCAGCACCTGGACAGGTCCTAACACTGAAGCTTTCTTT	CASTWTGPNTEAFF
TRBV11-2	few	TRBJ1-2	TRBD1	TGTGCCAGCAGCTCCAGGGGGCTCGGCTACACCTTC	CASSSRGLGYTF
TRBV6-2/TRBV6-3	few	TRBJ2-2	TRBD2	TGTGCCAGCAGCGTGACTAGCGGGCACGGGGAGCTGTTTTTT	CASSVTSGHGELFF
TRBV6-8	-	TRBJ2-3	-	TGTGCCAGTAGGGGTGGGGGGGATACGCAGTATTTT	CASRGGGDTQYF
TRBV12-5	-	TRBJ2-1	-	TGTGCTAGTGGTTTGATAAGTGGGACTTATCTGAATGAGCAGTTCTTC	CASGLISGTYLNEQFF
TRBV7-8	few	TRBJ1-5	-	TGTGCCAGCAGCTCCCGGACAGGCAATCAGCCCCAGCATTTT	CASSSRTGNQPQHF
TRBV7-8	few	TRBJ1-2	-	TGTGCCAGCAGCCCCCGAAGAATAGAGACAGCGGGTAACTATGGCTACACCTTC	CASSPRRIETAGNYGYTF
TRBV7-6	few	TRBJ2-3	-	TGTGCCAGCAGCCGGGAGAACCTTGGGGATACGCAGTATTTT	CASSRENLGDTQYF
TRBV25-1	-	TRBJ2-3	-	TGTGCCAGCAGTGAACCAACAGGGTGGGCGCGAAGAGATACGCAGTATTTT	CASSEPTGWARRDTQYF
TRBV20-1	-	TRBJ2-5	TRBD2	TGCAGTGCTGGGTCGGGGCGGGGGGACCAAGAGACCCAGTACTTC	CSAGSGRGDQETQYF
TRBV12-3/TRBV12-4	once	TRBJ2-3	TRBD2	TGTGCCAGCAGCGCACTAGCGGGAGTCACAGATACGCAGTATTTT	CASSALAGVTDTQYF
TRBV12-3/TRBV12-4	few	TRBJ1-3	-	TGTGCCAGCAGTTATGGGCCGCTCACTGGAAACACCATATATTTT	CASSYGPLTGNTIYF
TRBV25-1	large	TRBJ2-3	-	TGTGCCAGCACATGGGGAGATACGCAGTATTTT	CASTWGDTQYF
TRBV7-9	few	TRBJ1-4	-	TGTGCCAGCAGCTTAAACCCGACAGGTTTATATGAAAAACTGTTTTTT	CASSLNPTGLYEKLFF
TRBV2	few	TRBJ2-1	TRBD1	TGTGCCAGCAGTGTCGACAGGGGCCCCTACAATGAGCAGTTCTTC	CASSVDRGPYNEQFF
TRBV7-2	-	TRBJ2-1	TRBD1	TGTGCCAGCAGCCCTACGTGGGGACAGGGGGGCAATGAGCAGTTCTTC	CASSPTWGQGGNEQFF
TRBV10-3	few	TRBJ2-3	-	TGTGCCATCAGGAACGGGACCCGTTGGGATACGCAGTATTTT	CAIRNGTRWDTQYF
TRBV19	-	TRBJ2-7	-	TGTGCCAGTAGACCGACAGGAAGCTCCTACGAGCAGTACTTC	CASRPTGSSYEQYF
TRBV2	-	TRBJ1-2	-	TGTGCCAGCAGTGGTGTTATGTATGGCTACACCTTC	CASSGVMYGYTF
TRBV2	-	TRBJ1-6	-	TGTGCCAGCAGTGAATACGGAAGCCCCCTCCACTTT	CASSEYGSPLHF
TRBV4-3	many	TRBJ2-7	TRBD2	TGCGCCAGCAGCCAAGATATAGCGGGAGGCCTCCTGGGGAACGAGCAGTACTTC	CASSQDIAGGLLGNEQYF
TRBV7-9	many	TRBJ1-5	-	TGTGCCAGCAGCGCTGTAGGGGATCAGCCCCAGCATTTT	CASSAVGDQPQHF
TRBV12-3/TRBV12-4	many	TRBJ1-2	-	TGTGCCAGCAGCCAACTCTATGGCTACACCTTC	CASSQLYGYTF
TRBV7-6	-	TRBJ2-7	-	TGTGCCAGCAGCATCTTCTACGAGCAGTACTTC	CASSIFYEQYF
TRBV2	-	TRBJ1-5	-	TGTGCCAGCAGGGAAGGGACAAATTATTGGCCCCAGCATTTT	CASREGTNYWPQHF
TRBV6-1	-	TRBJ1-2	TRBD1	TGTGCCAGCAGAACTGGACAGGGGCCTTCTGGCTACACCTTC	CASRTGQGPSGYTF